This entry describes one T cell receptor beta chain. V was pared by 3 bases and J by 8 bases, with 10 bases between. CDR3 length: 11 amino acids. Germline V gene lookup returns CDR1 SQVTM and CDR2 ANQGSEA. This entry belongs to a study of human T cells and chemical hapten exposure. The time point was: patch test 3, about 24 weeks after DPC sensitization. Sample treatment: therapeutic diphenylcyclopropenone sensitization with weekly scalp DPC. Alopecia patients between 18 and 70 years old and suitable for DPC were used as donors. TCRdb used MiXCR to reprocess the RACE reads, holding one entry per CDR3 protein. The sample includes 60,000 to 65,000 distinct CDR3 sequences, 11% seen only once; the top ten take about 2%.

The sequence was obtained from a woman in her twenties or thirties with alopecia areata. Some clones in this sample may be carry-over from other donors' samples. This specimen consisted of whole blood, obtained in connection with sensitization to the hapten diphenylcyclopropenone (DPC). The J gene is TRBJ1-1, the V gene TRBV29-1, with unresolved D. The CDR3 reads CSVDTEFEAFF. DNA of the CDR3: TGCAGCGTTGACACCGAGTTCGAAGCTTTCTTT. Full variable domain (missing parts from reference TRBV29-1 and TRBJ1-1): SAVISQKPSRDICQRGTSLTIQCQVDSQVTMMFWYRQQPGQSLTLIATANQGSEATYESGFVIDKFPISRPNLTFSTLTVSNMSPEDSSIYLCSVDTEFEAFFGQGTRLTVV.